This section outlines one T cell receptor beta chain sequence together with its context. The target antigen is unknown. The data are from a study of T cell repertoires in cytomegalovirus infection. Turning to the study itself: Indicated by public TCR beta signatures were CMV infection and matching HLA type.

Findings of the study overall: The ex vivo response was dominated by HLA-C-restricted CMV-specific TCR beta clonotypes.

TCRdb fed the reads into MiXCR, producing one record per CDR3 protein. The table lists about a million distinct CDR3 sequences, around 30% of them singletons. Germline V gives CDR1 SGHVS, CDR2 FQNEAQ. The V end lost 3 bases, the J end lost 1 base, and 9 bases lay between the germline ends. CDR3 length: 15 residues. The source of this sequence is a human donor in good health (CMV status not recorded). Some clones in this sample may be carry-over from other donors' samples. The specimen was cultured CD8+ T cells from PBMCs, collected from culture after CMV antigen stimulation. This sequence joins TRBV7-8 and TRBJ2-2; no firm D call. As DNA, the CDR3 is TGTGCCAGCAGCTTCTTCAGGCGGAACACCGGGGAGCTGTTTTTT. Protein: CASSFFRRNTGELFF. The variable domain in full, with the rest retrieved from reference TRBV7-8 and TRBJ2-2, is GAGVSQSPRYKVAKRGQDVALRCDPISGHVSLFWYQQALGQGPEFLTYFQNEAQLDKSGLPSDRFFAERPEGSVSTLKIQRTQQEDSAVYLCASSFFRRNTGELFFGEGSRLTVL.